This TCR beta chain derives from a study of spatial heterogeneity in lung cancer. This clonotype was recorded a few times. Its specificity is not known. Because the library targeted alpha chains, this beta chain is an off-target read whose size means little. Study-wide findings and caveats: The study found that expanded intratumoral alpha and beta TCR counts tracked tumor mutation counts.

Carried by each TCR cDNA molecule was a unique molecular identifier. Each CDR3 protein gets one entry after TCRdb re-called the 5' RACE reads with MiXCR. The repertoire holds about 7,900 distinct CDR3 sequences, with roughly 7.5% as singletons. The time point was: sample taken at primary tumor resection. Sequencing covered unsorted whole RNA taken from tumor, nontumor lung or frozen PBMC. The clonotype was recovered from a female donor with early-stage non-small cell lung cancer. The sequencing used lung tumor tissue, collected at surgery.

CDR3 in DNA: TGTGCCACCAGTGCTAACCCCGGGACAGGGGCTTGGGAGACCCAGTACTTC. It translates to CATSANPGTGAWETQYF. The chain links TRBV24-1 to TRBJ2-5; 10 nucleotides agree with TRBD1. V lost 5 bases to trimming and J lost 5 bases; unmatched junction nucleotides: 13. The CDR3 spans 17 residues. The germline V gene encodes CDR1 KGHDR and CDR2 SFDVKD.